This T cell receptor (beta chain) was found in a study of identical twins. Notes on the study in general: Less excess twin sharing appeared in beta out-of-frame sequences.

The germline CDR1 and CDR2 sequences are KGHDR and SFDVKD. This CDR3 contains 12 residues. V was trimmed by 2 bases and J by 8 bases, leaving 8 bases between them. This clonotype was found a few times. What it recognizes is unknown. Unique molecular identifiers were present on cDNA, and template switching added a universal primer site. A single record per CDR3 protein comes from TCRdb applying MiXCR to the 5' RACE reads. This sample has under 800,000 distinct CDR3 sequences, with about 20% found just once. The same sample was also studied in work on T cells expressing NK-cell markers. That report adds: The authors derived TCR beta repertoires from sorted CD3+CD56+NKG2C+, CD3+CD56+NKG2C- and CD3+CD56-NKG2C+ T cells. Also leading the CD3+CD56-NKG2C+ fraction in a few donors were these clonotypes.

The sample taken for sequencing was PBMCs. The J gene is TRBJ1-2, the V gene TRBV24-1; D uncertain. This TCR came from a woman younger than 35 in good health. In DNA, the CDR3 is TGTGCCACCAGTGATTGGAAAGGGGGCTACACCTTC. Residues: CATSDWKGGYTF.